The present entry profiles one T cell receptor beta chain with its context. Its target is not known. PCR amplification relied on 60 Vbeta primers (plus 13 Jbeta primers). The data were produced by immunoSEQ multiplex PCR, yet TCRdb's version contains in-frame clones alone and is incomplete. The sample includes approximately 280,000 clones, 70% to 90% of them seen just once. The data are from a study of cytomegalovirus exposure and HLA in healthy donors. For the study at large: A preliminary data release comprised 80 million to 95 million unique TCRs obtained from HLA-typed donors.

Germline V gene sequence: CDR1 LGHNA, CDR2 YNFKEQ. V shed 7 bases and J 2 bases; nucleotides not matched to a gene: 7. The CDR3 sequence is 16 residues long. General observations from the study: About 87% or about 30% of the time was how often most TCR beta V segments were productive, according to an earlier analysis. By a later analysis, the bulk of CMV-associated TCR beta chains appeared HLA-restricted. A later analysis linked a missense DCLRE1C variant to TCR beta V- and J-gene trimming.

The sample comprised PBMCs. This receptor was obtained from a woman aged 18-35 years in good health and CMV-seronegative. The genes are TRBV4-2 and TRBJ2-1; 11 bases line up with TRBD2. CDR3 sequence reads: CASTHLAGGPYNEQFF. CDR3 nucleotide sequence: TGTGCCAGCACCCATCTAGCGGGGGGCCCCTACAATGAGCAGTTCTTC.